The clone carrying this T cell receptor (beta chain) has a handful of counts. V was pared by 3 bases and J by 5 bases, with 16 bases between. Germline V CDR1 and CDR2: KGHSH, LQKENI. The CDR3 loop spans 16 amino acids. In Seattle, patients joined the study during active infection and were tracked longitudinally. The data originate from a study of blood T cell repertoires in COVID-19. In the study overall: Sites across the United States, Italy and Spain contributed samples from acute and convalescent COVID-19. Sample material is recorded as cDNA or gDNA derived from T cells, B-cell-depleted T cells, or PBMCs.

Original handling: Nucleated cell counts were estimated from reference gene primer amplification. Assay used: immunoSEQ multiplex PCR; TCRdb lists only in-frame clones, some missing. The V and J calls and clone size come from that table; D and trimming were worked out from the DNA. The sample comprises just over 300,000 clones, around 92% of which are singletons, and about 1.7% rests with the top ten. The V gene is TRBV18, the J gene TRBJ1-4; a possible D gene is TRBD1 (5 bases). This clonotype was obtained from a woman younger than 45 with COVID-19, enrolled during active disease. Specimen: peripheral blood. The CDR3 loop is CASSPAGVGGNEKLFF. CDR3 nucleotides: TGTGCCAGCTCACCCGCAGGAGTCGGGGGAAATGAAAAACTGTTTTTT.